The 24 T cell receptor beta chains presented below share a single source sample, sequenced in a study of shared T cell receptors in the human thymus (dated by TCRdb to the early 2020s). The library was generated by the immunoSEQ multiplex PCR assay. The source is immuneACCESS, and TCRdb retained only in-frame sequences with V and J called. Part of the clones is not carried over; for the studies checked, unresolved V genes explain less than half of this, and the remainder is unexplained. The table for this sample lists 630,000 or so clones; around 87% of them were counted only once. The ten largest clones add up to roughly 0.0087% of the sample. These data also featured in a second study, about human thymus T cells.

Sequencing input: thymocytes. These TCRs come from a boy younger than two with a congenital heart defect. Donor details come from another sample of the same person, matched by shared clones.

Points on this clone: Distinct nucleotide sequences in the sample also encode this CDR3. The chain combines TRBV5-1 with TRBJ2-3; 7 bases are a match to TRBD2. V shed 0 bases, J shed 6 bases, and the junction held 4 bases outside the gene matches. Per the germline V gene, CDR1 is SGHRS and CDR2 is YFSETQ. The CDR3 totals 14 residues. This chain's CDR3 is CASSLGLAGDTQYF. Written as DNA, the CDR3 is TGCGCCAGCAGCTTGGGACTAGCTGGGGATACGCAGTATTTT.

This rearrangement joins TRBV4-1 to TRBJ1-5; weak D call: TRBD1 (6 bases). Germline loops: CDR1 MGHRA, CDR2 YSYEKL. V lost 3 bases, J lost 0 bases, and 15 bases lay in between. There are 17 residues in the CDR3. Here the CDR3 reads CASSQEDSKNSNQPQHF. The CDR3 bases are TGCGCCAGCAGCCAGGAGGACAGTAAGAATAGCAATCAGCCCCAGCATTTT.

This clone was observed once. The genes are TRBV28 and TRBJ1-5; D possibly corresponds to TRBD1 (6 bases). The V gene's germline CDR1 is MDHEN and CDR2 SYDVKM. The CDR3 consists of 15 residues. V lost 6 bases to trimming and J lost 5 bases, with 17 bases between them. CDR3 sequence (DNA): TGTGCCAGCAGGAAAACCACAGGGAACCATCAGCCCCAGCATTTT. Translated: CASRKTTGNHQPQHF.

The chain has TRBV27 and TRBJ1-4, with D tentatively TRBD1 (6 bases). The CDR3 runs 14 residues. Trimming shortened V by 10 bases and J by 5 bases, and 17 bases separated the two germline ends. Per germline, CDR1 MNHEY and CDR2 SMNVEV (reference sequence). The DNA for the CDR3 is TGTGCCAACCAGACAGGAGCTCACAATGAAAAACTGTTTTTT. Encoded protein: CANQTGAHNEKLFF.

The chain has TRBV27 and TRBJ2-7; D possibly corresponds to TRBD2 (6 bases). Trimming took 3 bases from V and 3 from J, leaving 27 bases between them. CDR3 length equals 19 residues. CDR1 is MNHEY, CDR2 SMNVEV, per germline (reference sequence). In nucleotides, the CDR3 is TGTGCCAGCAGTTTTTCCTCGGGACTCCCATTATTTAAGGGCTACGAGCAGTACTTC. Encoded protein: CASSFSSGLPLFKGYEQYF.

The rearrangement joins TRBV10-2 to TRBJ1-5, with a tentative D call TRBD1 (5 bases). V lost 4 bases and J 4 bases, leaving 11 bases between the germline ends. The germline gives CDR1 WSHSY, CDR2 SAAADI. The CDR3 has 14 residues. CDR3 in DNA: TGCGCCAGCAGTGTTAGACGGGGGAATCAGCCCCAGCATTTT. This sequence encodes CASSVRRGNQPQHF.

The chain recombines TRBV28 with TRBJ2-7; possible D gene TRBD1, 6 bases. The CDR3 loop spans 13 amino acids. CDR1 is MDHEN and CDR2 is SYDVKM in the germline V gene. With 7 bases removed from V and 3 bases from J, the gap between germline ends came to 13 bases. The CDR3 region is CASTPGHLYEQYF. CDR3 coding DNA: TGTGCCAGCACTCCGGGACACCTCTACGAGCAGTACTTC.

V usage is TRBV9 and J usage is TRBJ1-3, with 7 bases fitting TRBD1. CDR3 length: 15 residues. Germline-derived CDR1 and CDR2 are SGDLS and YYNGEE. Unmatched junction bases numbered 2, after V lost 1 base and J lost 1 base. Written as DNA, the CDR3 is TGTGCCAGCAGCGTACGGGACAGTTCTGGAAACACCATATATTTT. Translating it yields CASSVRDSSGNTIYF.

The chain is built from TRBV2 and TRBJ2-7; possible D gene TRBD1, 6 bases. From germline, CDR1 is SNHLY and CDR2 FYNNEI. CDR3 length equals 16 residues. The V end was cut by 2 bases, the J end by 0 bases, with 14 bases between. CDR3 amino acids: CASSEPRDKHSYEQYF. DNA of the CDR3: TGTGCCAGCAGTGAACCCCGGGACAAGCACTCCTACGAGCAGTACTTC.

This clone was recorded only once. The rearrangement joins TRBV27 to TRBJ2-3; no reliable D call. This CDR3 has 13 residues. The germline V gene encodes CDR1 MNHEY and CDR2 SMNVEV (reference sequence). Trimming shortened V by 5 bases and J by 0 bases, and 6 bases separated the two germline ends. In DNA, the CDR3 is TGTGCCAGCAGTCCAGGTAGCACAGATACGCAGTATTTT. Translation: CASSPGSTDTQYF.

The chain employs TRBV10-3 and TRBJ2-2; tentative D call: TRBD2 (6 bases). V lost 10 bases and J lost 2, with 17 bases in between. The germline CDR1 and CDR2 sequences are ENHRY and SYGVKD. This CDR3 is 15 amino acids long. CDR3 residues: CATPQGGKNTGELFF. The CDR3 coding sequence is TGTGCCACCCCCCAGGGAGGTAAAAACACCGGGGAGCTGTTTTTT.

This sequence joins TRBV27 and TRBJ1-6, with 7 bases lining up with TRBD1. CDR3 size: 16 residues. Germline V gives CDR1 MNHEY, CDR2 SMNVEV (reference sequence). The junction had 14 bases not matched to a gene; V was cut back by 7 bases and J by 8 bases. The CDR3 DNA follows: TGTGCCAGCACCCCACGTAGACAGGGCTTTTATTCACCCCTCCACTTT. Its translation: CASTPRRQGFYSPLHF.

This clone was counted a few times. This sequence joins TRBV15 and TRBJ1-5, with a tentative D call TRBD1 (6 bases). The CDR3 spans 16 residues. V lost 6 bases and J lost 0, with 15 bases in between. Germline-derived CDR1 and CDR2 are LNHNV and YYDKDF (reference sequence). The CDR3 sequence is CATSSHRAYSNQPQHF. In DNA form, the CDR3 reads TGTGCCACCAGTTCTCACAGGGCCTATAGCAATCAGCCCCAGCATTTT.

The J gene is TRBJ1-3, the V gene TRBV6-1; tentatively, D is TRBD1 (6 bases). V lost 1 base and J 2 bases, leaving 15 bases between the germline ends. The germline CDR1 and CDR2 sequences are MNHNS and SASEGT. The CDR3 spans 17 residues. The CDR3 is CASSEVEVGGPGNTIYF. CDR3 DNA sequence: TGTGCCAGCAGTGAAGTCGAGGTGGGGGGGCCTGGAAACACCATATATTTT.

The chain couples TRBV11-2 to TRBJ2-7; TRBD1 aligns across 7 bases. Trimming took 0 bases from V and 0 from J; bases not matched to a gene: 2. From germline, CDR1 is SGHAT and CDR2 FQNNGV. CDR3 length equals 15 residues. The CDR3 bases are TGTGCCAGCAGCTTAGAGACAGGGAGCTCCTACGAGCAGTACTTC. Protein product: CASSLETGSSYEQYF. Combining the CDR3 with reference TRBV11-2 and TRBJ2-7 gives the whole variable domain EAGVAQSPRYKIIEKRQSVAFWCNPISGHATLYWYQQILGQGPKLLIQFQNNGVVDDSQLPKDRFSAERLKGVDSTLKIQPAKLEDSAVYLCASSLETGSSYEQYFGPGTRLTVT.

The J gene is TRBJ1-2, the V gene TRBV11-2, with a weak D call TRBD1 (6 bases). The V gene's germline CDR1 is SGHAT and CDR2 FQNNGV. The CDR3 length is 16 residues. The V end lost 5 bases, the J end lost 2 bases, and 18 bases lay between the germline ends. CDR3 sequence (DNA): TGTGCCAGCAGCCAACCTGGACAGCCTTTAAACTATGGCTACACCTTC. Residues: CASSQPGQPLNYGYTF. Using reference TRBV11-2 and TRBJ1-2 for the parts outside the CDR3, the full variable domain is EAGVAQSPRYKIIEKRQSVAFWCNPISGHATLYWYQQILGQGPKLLIQFQNNGVVDDSQLPKDRFSAERLKGVDSTLKIQPAKLEDSAVYLCASSQPGQPLNYGYTFGSGTRLTVV.

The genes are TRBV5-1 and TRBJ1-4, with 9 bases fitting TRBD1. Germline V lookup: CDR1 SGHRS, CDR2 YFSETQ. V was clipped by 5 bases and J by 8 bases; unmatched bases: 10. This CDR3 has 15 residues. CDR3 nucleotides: TGCGCCAGCAGTAGCATGCGGGACAGGGAGGAAAAACTGTTTTTT. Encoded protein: CASSSMRDREEKLFF. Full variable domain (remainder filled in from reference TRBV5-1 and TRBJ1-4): KAGVTQTPRYLIKTRGQQVTLSCSPISGHRSVSWYQQTPGQGLQFLFEYFSETQRNKGNFPGRFSGRQFSNSRSEMNVSTLELGDSALYLCASSSMRDREEKLFFGSGTQLSVL.

CDR3 DNA: TGTGCCAGCAGTTTCCTCCTCGACAGAGACAATGAAAAACTGTTTTTT. Residues: CASSFLLDRDNEKLFF. The chain joins TRBV28 to TRBJ1-4; tentative D call: TRBD1 (5 bases). The V and J ends lost 3 bases and 5 bases respectively, with 16 bases between them. The germline V gene has CDR1 MDHEN and CDR2 SYDVKM. The CDR3 extends over 16 amino acids.

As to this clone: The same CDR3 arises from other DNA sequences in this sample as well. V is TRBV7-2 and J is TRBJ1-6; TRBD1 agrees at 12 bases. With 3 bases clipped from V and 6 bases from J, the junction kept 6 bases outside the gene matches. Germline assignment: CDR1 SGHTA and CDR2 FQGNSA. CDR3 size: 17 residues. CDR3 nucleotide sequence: TGTGCCAGCAGCTTGGCGGGACAGGGGGCTAGTAATTCACCCCTCCACTTT. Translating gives CASSLAGQGASNSPLHF.

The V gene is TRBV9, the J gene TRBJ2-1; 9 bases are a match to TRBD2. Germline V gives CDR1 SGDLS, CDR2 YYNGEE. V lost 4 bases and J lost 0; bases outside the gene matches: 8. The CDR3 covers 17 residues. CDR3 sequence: CASSLRLAESSYNEQFF. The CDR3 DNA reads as TGTGCCAGCAGCCTTCGACTAGCGGAGAGCTCCTACAATGAGCAGTTCTTC.

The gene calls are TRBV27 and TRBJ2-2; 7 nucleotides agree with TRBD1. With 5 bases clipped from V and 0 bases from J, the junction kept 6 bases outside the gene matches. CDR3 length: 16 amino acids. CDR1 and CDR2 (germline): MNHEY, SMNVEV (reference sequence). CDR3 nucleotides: TGTGCCAGCAGTACTTCCGGGACAGCGAACACCGGGGAGCTGTTTTTT. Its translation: CASSTSGTANTGELFF.

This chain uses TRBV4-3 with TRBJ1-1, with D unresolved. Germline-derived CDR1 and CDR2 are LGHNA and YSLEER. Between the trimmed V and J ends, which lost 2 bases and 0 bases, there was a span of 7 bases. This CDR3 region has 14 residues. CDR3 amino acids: CASSQNTLNTEAFF. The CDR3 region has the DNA TGCGCCAGCAGCCAAAACACCCTGAACACTGAAGCTTTCTTT.

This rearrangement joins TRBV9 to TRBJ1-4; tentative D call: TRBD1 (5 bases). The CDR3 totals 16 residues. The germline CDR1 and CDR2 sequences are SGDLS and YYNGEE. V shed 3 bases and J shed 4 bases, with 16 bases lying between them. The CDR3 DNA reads TGTGCCAGCAGCGCGGCCCGGGGGGGACTTAATGAAAAACTGTTTTTT. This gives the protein CASSAARGGLNEKLFF.

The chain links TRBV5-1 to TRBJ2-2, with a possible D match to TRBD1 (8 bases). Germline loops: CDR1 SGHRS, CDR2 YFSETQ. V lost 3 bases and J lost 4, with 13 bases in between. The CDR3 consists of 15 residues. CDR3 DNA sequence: TGCGCCAGCAGCTACAACAGGGGGGGCACCGGGGAGCTGTTTTTT. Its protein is CASSYNRGGTGELFF.